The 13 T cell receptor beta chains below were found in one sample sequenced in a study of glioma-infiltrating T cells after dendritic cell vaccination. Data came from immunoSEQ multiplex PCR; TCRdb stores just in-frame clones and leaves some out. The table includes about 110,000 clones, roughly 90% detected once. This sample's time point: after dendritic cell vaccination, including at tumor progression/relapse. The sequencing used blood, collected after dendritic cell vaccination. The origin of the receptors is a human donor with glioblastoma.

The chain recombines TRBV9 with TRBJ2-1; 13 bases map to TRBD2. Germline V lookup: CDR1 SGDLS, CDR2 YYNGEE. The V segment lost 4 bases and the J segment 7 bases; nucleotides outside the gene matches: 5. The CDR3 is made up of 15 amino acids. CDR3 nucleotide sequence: TGTGCCAGCAGCCCTCGGACTAGCGGGAGTAATGAGCAGTTCTTC. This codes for CASSPRTSGSNEQFF.

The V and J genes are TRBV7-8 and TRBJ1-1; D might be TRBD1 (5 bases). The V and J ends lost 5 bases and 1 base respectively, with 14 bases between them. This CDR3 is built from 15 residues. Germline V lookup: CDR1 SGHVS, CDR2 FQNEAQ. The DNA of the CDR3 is TGTGCCAGCAGCCCCAGGGTGGCGCAGAACACTGAAGCTTTCTTT. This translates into CASSPRVAQNTEAFF.

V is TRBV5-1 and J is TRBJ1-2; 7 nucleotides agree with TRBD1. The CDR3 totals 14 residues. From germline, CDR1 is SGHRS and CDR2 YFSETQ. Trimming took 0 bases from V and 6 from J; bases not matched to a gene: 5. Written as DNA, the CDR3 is TGCGCCAGCAGCTTGGATACAGGGGTAGATGGCTACACCTTC. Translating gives CASSLDTGVDGYTF.

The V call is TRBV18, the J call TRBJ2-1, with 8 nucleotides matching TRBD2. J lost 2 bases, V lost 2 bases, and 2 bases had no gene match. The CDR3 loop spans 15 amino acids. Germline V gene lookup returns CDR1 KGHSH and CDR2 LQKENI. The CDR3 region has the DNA TGTGCCAGCTCACCAACGGGGGGGACCTACAATGAGCAGTTCTTC. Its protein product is CASSPTGGTYNEQFF.

CDR3 protein: CASSLTSGGHTDTQYF. In DNA form, the CDR3 reads TGTGCCAGCAGCTTGACTAGCGGGGGGCACACAGATACGCAGTATTTT. The chain links TRBV11-2 to TRBJ2-3; 13 bases match TRBD2. The ends lost 3 bases at V and 2 bases at J; junction bases unmatched: 2. CDR1 and CDR2 (germline): SGHAT, FQNNGV. The CDR3 has 16 residues.

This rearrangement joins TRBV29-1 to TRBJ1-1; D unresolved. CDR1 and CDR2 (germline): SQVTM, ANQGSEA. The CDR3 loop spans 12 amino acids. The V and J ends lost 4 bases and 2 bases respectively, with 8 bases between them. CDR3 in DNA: TGCAGCGTTGGGGCAGCCAACACTGAAGCTTTCTTT. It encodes CSVGAANTEAFF.

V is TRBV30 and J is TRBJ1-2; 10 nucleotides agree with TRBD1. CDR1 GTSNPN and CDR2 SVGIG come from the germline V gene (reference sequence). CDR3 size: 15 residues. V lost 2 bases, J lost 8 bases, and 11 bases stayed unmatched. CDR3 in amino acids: CAWSPTFDRGRGYTF. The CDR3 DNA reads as TGTGCCTGGAGTCCGACGTTCGACAGGGGGCGCGGCTACACCTTC.

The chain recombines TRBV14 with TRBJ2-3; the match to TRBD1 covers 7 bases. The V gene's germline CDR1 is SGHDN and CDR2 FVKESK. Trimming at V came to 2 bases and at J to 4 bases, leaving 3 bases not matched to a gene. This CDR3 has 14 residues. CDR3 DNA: TGTGCCAGCAGCCAACGGACAGGATCAGATACGCAGTATTTT. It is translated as CASSQRTGSDTQYF.

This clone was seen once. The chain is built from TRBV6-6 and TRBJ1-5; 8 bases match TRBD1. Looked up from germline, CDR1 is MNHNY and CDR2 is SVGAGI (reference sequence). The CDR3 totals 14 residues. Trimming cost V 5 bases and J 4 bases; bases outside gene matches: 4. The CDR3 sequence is CASSQQGGNQPQHF. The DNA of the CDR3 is TGTGCCAGCAGTCAACAGGGGGGTAATCAGCCCCAGCATTTT.

The chain's CDR3 is CASSLEGGLVGGNEQFF. In DNA form, the CDR3 reads TGTGCCAGCAGCTTAGAGGGGGGACTAGTCGGGGGCAATGAGCAGTTCTTC. The gene calls are TRBV11-1 and TRBJ2-1, with TRBD2 matching over 8 bases. With V trimmed by 1 base and J by 6 bases, 11 bases remained unmatched. The V gene's germline CDR1 is SGHAT and CDR2 FQDESV (reference sequence). The CDR3 loop spans 17 amino acids.

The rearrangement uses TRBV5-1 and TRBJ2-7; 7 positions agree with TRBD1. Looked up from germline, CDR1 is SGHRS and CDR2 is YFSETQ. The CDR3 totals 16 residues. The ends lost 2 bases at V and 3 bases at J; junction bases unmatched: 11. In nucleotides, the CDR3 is TGCGCCAGCAGCTTCGACAGGGCCCGGAGAGACTACGAGCAGTACTTC. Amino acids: CASSFDRARRDYEQYF. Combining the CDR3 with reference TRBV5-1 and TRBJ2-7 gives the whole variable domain KAGVTQTPRYLIKTRGQQVTLSCSPISGHRSVSWYQQTPGQGLQFLFEYFSETQRNKGNFPGRFSGRQFSNSRSEMNVSTLELGDSALYLCASSFDRARRDYEQYFGPGTRLTVT.

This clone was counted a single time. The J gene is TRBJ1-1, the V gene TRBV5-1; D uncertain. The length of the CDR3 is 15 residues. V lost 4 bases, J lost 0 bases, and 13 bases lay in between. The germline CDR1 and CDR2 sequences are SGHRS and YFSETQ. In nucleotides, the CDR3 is TGCGCCAGCAGCGTGGGTCACTACATGAACACTGAAGCTTTCTTT. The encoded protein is CASSVGHYMNTEAFF.

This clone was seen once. CDR3 coding DNA: TGTGCCACCAGCAGAGATGGGGGGAGGAATCAGCCCCAGCATTTT. Protein product: CATSRDGGRNQPQHF. V gene TRBV15 combines with J gene TRBJ1-5, with D maybe TRBD1 (5 bases). The length of the CDR3 is 15 residues. Germline CDR1 reads LNHNV; CDR2 reads YYDKDF (reference sequence). Trimming pared 0 bases from V and 4 bases from J, leaving 10 bases between.